This note documents a single T cell receptor beta chain sequence. Time point defined: pre-treatment sample, taken before nivolumab and TIL therapy. Pleural nodules or supraclavicular lymph nodes made up most of the excised metastases sampled. This CDR3 comprises 14 residues. V was pared by 0 bases and J by 4 bases, with 8 bases between. Per the germline V gene, CDR1 is SGHRS and CDR2 is YFSETQ. The data are from a study of TIL therapy for anti-PD-1-resistant metastatic lung cancer. Across the whole study: Most patients had lung adenocarcinoma; a handful of tumors were EGFR-mutant, two ALK-rearranged; half smoked currently or formerly.

The libraries were made with immunoSEQ v3. Produced via immunoSEQ multiplex PCR; TCRdb's table is partial and in-frame only. This sample carries some 14,000 clones, around 66% of them seen once, and the ten largest clones take roughly 8.6%. The sample was tumor tissue, taken at baseline. This TCR was sampled from a woman between 30 and 85 years old with non-small cell lung cancer. The chain carries TRBV5-1 and TRBJ1-5; tentative D call: TRBD1 (5 bases). This CDR3 is CASSLGAGNQPQHF. The CDR3 DNA reads TGCGCCAGCAGCTTGGGTGCAGGGAATCAGCCCCAGCATTTT.